Below, one T cell receptor (beta chain) is given with its context. Original handling: Nucleated cell number was recorded as an estimate derived from reference gene primer amplification. Only in-frame clones appear in the TCRdb table, and some are missing; sequencing was by immunoSEQ multiplex PCR. That table supplies the V and J calls and clone size; D and trimming were determined from the DNA. Of about 140,000 clones detected, roughly 89% appear once; the ten largest clones hold around 5%. This sample was included in a study of blood T cell repertoires in COVID-19. Turning to the study itself: Both acute and convalescent COVID-19 samples were obtained from the United States, Italy and Spain. T cells, B-cell-depleted T cells, or PBMCs supplied cDNA or gDNA.

Germline V lookup: CDR1 SGHTA, CDR2 FQGNSA. This CDR3 has 17 residues. Trimming at V came to 1 base and at J to 0 bases, leaving 2 bases not matched to a gene. Sequenced material: peripheral blood. The gene calls are TRBV7-2 and TRBJ2-1; TRBD2 aligns across 11 bases. The TCR was taken from a human donor in a cohort sampled during active COVID-19. CDR3 nucleotides: TGTGCCAGCAGCTTAGTTAGCGGGGGGGCCTCCTACAATGAGCAGTTCTTC. Translating it yields CASSLVSGGASYNEQFF.